A single sample is the source of the 2 T cell receptor beta chains below, sequenced in a study of blood T cell repertoires in COVID-19. The method was immunoSEQ multiplex PCR; TCRdb's version includes in-frame clones alone and lacks a portion of them. The data contain some 200,000 clones, around 84% of them seen just once; the ten biggest clones take up about 3%. Sequenced material: peripheral blood. These receptors came from a man aged 50 to 59 who had recovered from COVID-19.

The V call is TRBV30, the J call TRBJ2-1, with D possibly being TRBD2 (6 bases). The CDR3 spans 13 residues. Deletions cut 4 bases from V and 3 bases from J, with 10 bases between. Per the germline V gene, CDR1 is GTSNPN and CDR2 is SVGIG (reference sequence). The CDR3 here is CAWKARGYNEQFF. The CDR3 DNA reads TGTGCCTGGAAGGCGCGGGGCTACAATGAGCAGTTCTTC. The full variable domain, with the rest looked up from reference TRBV30 and TRBJ2-1, is SQTIHQWPATLVQPVGSPLSLECTVEGTSNPNLYWYRQAAGRGLQLLFYSVGIGQISSEVPQNLSASRPQDRQFILSSKKLLLSDSGFYLCAWKARGYNEQFFGPGTRLTVL.

This clone was detected only a few times. The rearrangement uses TRBV7-9 and TRBJ2-7; perhaps TRBD1 as D (5 bases). V was trimmed by 3 bases and J by 0 bases, leaving 15 bases between them. This CDR3 is 16 amino acids long. Germline V gives CDR1 SEHNR, CDR2 FQNEAQ (reference sequence). CDR3 residues: CASSFAGKGDSYEQYF. CDR3 coding DNA: TGTGCCAGCAGCTTTGCAGGGAAAGGGGACTCCTACGAGCAGTACTTC.